This record concerns one TCR beta chain sequence. Antigen unknown. Method: immunoSEQ multiplex PCR; TCRdb's copy keeps in-frame clones and lacks some. The sample comprises 150,000 to 200,000 clones, around four fifths of which are singletons, and about 7% rests with the top ten. The data belong to a study of cytomegalovirus exposure and HLA in healthy donors. CDR3 length: 15 amino acids. Per germline, CDR1 SEHNR and CDR2 FQNEAQ (reference sequence). Trimming took 5 bases from V and 4 from J; bases not matched to a gene: 9. Findings and caveats of the study: Cytomegalovirus-associated status was assigned to about 180 TCR beta chains. For most TCR sequences rarity was the rule, although some public TCRs occurred in many donors.

The chain is built from TRBV7-9 and TRBJ2-5; 8 nucleotides match TRBD1. Sample: PBMCs. This clonotype was obtained from a man aged 18 to 35 in good health and CMV-seropositive. The CDR3 DNA reads TGTGCCAGCAGCACTCGCTCAGGGGGCCGAGAGACCCAGTACTTC. Translating it yields CASSTRSGGRETQYF.